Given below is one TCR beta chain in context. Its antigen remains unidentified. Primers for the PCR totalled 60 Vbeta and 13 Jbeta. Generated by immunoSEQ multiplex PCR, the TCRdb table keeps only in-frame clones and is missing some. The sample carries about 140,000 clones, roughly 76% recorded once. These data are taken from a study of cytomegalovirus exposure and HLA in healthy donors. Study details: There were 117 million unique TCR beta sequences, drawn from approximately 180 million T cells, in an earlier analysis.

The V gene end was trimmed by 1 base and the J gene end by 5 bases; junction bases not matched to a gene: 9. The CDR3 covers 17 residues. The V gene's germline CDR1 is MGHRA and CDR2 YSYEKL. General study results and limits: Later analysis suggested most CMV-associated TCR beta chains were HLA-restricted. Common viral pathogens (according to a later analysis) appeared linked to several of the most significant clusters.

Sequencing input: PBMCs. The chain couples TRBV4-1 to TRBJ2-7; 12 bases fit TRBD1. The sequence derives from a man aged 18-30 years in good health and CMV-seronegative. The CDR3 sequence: CASSQAPGTGGGNEQYF. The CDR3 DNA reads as TGCGCCAGCAGCCAAGCCCCCGGGACAGGGGGCGGGAACGAGCAGTACTTC.